The 20 T cell receptor beta chains listed next were all sequenced from one sample in a study of PD-1 blockade in classical Hodgkin lymphoma. The protocol was immunoSEQ multiplex PCR, while the TCRdb copy is restricted to in-frame clones and leaves out a portion. The sample has some 95,000 clones, about nine tenths seen once. Time point here: cycle 4 day 1 (C4D1), after more than 5 weeks of nivolumab. Every patient had relapsed following autologous stem cell transplantation, and cohorts differed in brentuximab vedotin exposure. The input for sequencing was peripheral blood mononuclear cells (PBMCs), taken before the fourth cycle of nivolumab. These receptors all come from a human donor with classical Hodgkin lymphoma.

The chain joins TRBV18 to TRBJ2-5; tentatively, D is TRBD2 (5 bases). The CDR3 runs 15 residues. The germline V gene encodes CDR1 KGHSH and CDR2 LQKENI. The ends were cut back, 5 bases at V and 5 bases at J, with 18 bases in the middle. The CDR3 spells CASSTTTSAGETQYF. The DNA for the CDR3 is TGTGCCAGCTCAACCACGACATCGGCGGGCGAGACCCAGTACTTC.

This chain connects TRBV5-6 to TRBJ2-5; possibly TRBD1 for D (6 bases). Germline CDR1 and CDR2: SGHDT and YYEEEE. V lost 4 bases, J lost 1 base, and 14 bases lay in between. The CDR3 runs to 15 residues. In nucleotides, the CDR3 is TGTGCCAGCAGCCCCCATCCAGGGGTCCAAGAGACCCAGTACTTC. Its protein product is CASSPHPGVQETQYF.

The chain carries TRBV1 and TRBJ1-2. TRBV1 is a pseudogene. The CDR3 has 16 amino acids. CDR3 coding DNA: TGCACCAGCAGCCAAGACTCCAGCCGTTTCGGTTATGGCTACACCTTC. It yields the protein CTSSQDSSRFGYGYTF.

The V and J genes are TRBV7-2 and TRBJ1-2, with unresolved D. Trimming shortened V by 4 bases and J by 8 bases, and 20 bases separated the two germline ends. The CDR3 contains 15 residues. CDR1 and CDR2 (germline): SGHTA, FQGNSA. The CDR3 spells CASSSTRTQKGGYTF. The DNA for the CDR3 is TGTGCCAGCAGCTCCACCCGGACCCAGAAAGGAGGCTACACCTTC.

This clone was found once. This chain uses TRBV29-1 with TRBJ2-1; D might be TRBD1 (5 bases). V lost 0 bases to trimming and J lost 2 bases, with 11 bases between them. Per the germline V gene, CDR1 is SQVTM and CDR2 is ANQGSEA. The CDR3 covers 15 residues. The CDR3 loop reads CSVEEGQKTYNEQFF. In DNA, the CDR3 is TGCAGCGTTGAAGAGGGGCAGAAGACCTACAATGAGCAGTTCTTC.

The chain links TRBV2 to TRBJ2-7; D is unresolved. V was clipped by 7 bases and J by 4 bases, with 17 bases between them. Germline values: CDR1 SNHLY, CDR2 FYNNEI. This CDR3 region has 14 residues. The CDR3 DNA reads as TGTGCCAGCAAAGCGACAACTTTATATTACGAGCAGTACTTC. Translating it yields CASKATTLYYEQYF.

This chain joins TRBV10-3 and TRBJ1-1, with 7 positions matching TRBD1. The CDR3 has 14 amino acids. With 11 bases clipped from V and 4 bases from J, the junction kept 13 bases outside the gene matches. Germline lookup yields CDR1 ENHRY and CDR2 SYGVKD. The DNA of the CDR3 is TGTGCCCTTCACCTTGACAGGGCTGCCACTGAAGCTTTCTTT. This encodes CALHLDRAATEAFF.

V usage is TRBV9 and J usage is TRBJ2-3; no clear D. Germline V gives CDR1 SGDLS, CDR2 YYNGEE. This CDR3 has 12 amino acids. The V end lost 3 bases, the J end lost 0 bases, and 2 bases lay between the germline ends. CDR3 amino acids: CASSESTDTQYF. The CDR3 DNA sequence: TGTGCCAGCAGCGAGAGCACAGATACGCAGTATTTT.

The table lists this clone with a few counts. The V gene is TRBV27, the J gene TRBJ2-3; D possibly corresponds to TRBD1 (6 bases). The CDR3 has 16 residues. CDR1 MNHEY and CDR2 SMNVEV come from the germline V gene (reference sequence). Trimming shortened V by 3 bases and J by 1 base, and 14 bases separated the two germline ends. The CDR3 DNA follows: TGTGCCAGCAGTTTGGGGACAACTACGGGCACAGATACGCAGTATTTT. As protein: CASSLGTTTGTDTQYF.

The gene calls are TRBV28 and TRBJ1-5; TRBD1 aligns across 10 bases. The CDR3 has 18 amino acids. V lost 5 bases, J lost 0 bases, and 10 bases stayed unmatched. Germline-derived CDR1 and CDR2 are MDHEN and SYDVKM. The CDR3 sequence is CASSGGTGAGDSNQPQHF. The DNA of the CDR3 is TGTGCCAGCAGTGGCGGGACAGGGGCTGGGGATAGCAATCAGCCCCAGCATTTT.

This chain connects TRBV29-1 to TRBJ2-2; D possibly corresponds to TRBD1 (5 bases). Trimming removed 7 bases from V and 7 bases from J, with 10 bases in between. The germline V gene encodes CDR1 SQVTM and CDR2 ANQGSEA. The CDR3 is 11 residues long. The CDR3: CSAIRGGELFF. The CDR3 DNA reads TGCAGCGCTATTAGGGGCGGGGAGCTGTTTTTT.

There are a few counts of this clone. The V and J genes are TRBV19 and TRBJ1-6; D unresolved. V gave up 7 bases and J gave up 8 bases, with 12 bases separating them. This CDR3 has 13 residues. Per germline, CDR1 LNHDA and CDR2 SQIVND (reference sequence). CDR3 protein: CASTYEKDSPLHF. As DNA, the CDR3 is TGTGCCAGTACATACGAAAAGGATTCACCCCTCCACTTT.

The rearrangement joins TRBV10-3 to TRBJ2-5; 12 bases agree with TRBD2. The CDR3 is made up of 14 amino acids. The germline gives CDR1 ENHRY, CDR2 SYGVKD. The trim removed 11 bases at V and 0 bases at J, leaving 4 bases unmatched. In nucleotides, the CDR3 is TGTGCCGTTGGGACTAGCGGGTACCAAGAGACCCAGTACTTC. It is translated as CAVGTSGYQETQYF.

The V and J genes are TRBV6-5 and TRBJ2-1; D may be TRBD2 (5 bases). The CDR3 is 14 residues long. Germline lookup yields CDR1 MNHEY and CDR2 SVGAGI. The V end was cut by 5 bases, the J end by 6 bases, with 14 bases between. Here the CDR3 DNA reads TGTGCCAGCAGTCCCCCCGGGGAAGTCAATGAGCAGTTCTTC. Its translation: CASSPPGEVNEQFF.

The chain carries TRBV19 and TRBJ2-7; possibly TRBD2 for D (7 bases). The V gene's germline CDR1 is LNHDA and CDR2 SQIVND (reference sequence). The CDR3 runs 14 residues. Trimming pared 6 bases from V and 2 bases from J, leaving 14 bases between. The CDR3 bases are TGTGCCAGTAGCGTTTTCGGGGGGCCCTACGAGCAGTACTTC. This encodes CASSVFGGPYEQYF.

The chain carries TRBV4-2 and TRBJ1-1; 10 nucleotides agree with TRBD1. Germline-derived CDR1 and CDR2 are LGHNA and YNFKEQ. The CDR3 is made up of 15 amino acids. The J segment lost 3 bases and the V segment lost 3 bases, leaving 4 bases of the junction unmatched. The CDR3 nucleotides read TGTGCCAGCAGCCACCCGGGACAGGGGCACACTGAAGCTTTCTTT. Translation: CASSHPGQGHTEAFF.

The J gene is TRBJ1-2, the V gene TRBV6-5; the D is unclear. Between the trimmed V and J ends, which lost 0 bases and 4 bases, there was a span of 9 bases. Per germline, CDR1 MNHEY and CDR2 SVGAGI. The CDR3 sequence is 14 residues long. The CDR3 DNA reads TGTGCCAGCAGTTACTCGGTCACCAGCTATGGCTACACCTTC. Protein sequence: CASSYSVTSYGYTF.

This clone was counted between two and nine times. The chain joins TRBV10-2 to TRBJ2-5; 11 nucleotides line up with TRBD2. V lost 0 bases and J lost 2; bases outside the gene matches: 2. CDR3 length equals 16 residues. CDR1 is WSHSY, CDR2 SAAADI, per germline. The CDR3 bases are TGCGCCAGCAGTGAGTCCCCTAGCGGGGGGCAAGAGACCCAGTACTTC. It translates to CASSESPSGGQETQYF.

This chain joins TRBV5-1 and TRBJ2-5; 7 nucleotides match TRBD2. The germline V gene has CDR1 SGHRS and CDR2 YFSETQ. CDR3 length: 16 amino acids. Unmatched junction bases numbered 9, after V lost 0 bases and J lost 4 bases. The DNA for the CDR3 is TGCGCCAGCAGCTTGGACGGGGGGTTTAGCGGAGAGACCCAGTACTTC. Residues: CASSLDGGFSGETQYF.

The rearrangement joins TRBV11-2 to TRBJ1-2; weak D call: TRBD1 (6 bases). The V gene's germline CDR1 is SGHAT and CDR2 FQNNGV. CDR3 size: 16 residues. Trimming pared 6 bases from V and 7 bases from J, leaving 24 bases between. The CDR3 nucleotides read TGTGCCAGCAGTGGAGAGGGGACACCTAGACTCTTTGGCTACACCTTC. Protein sequence: CASSGEGTPRLFGYTF.